One T cell receptor (beta chain) is described in this entry. Its antigen is not yet known. No base qualities exist here, and no much larger clone lies one base off it. The data were obtained in a study of cytomegalovirus exposure and HLA in healthy donors (dated by TCRdb to 2016 to 2017). Study-wide context: According to an earlier analysis of a few hundred of the donors, about 179 million T cells yielded over 90 million unique TCR beta sequences and approximately 280 Gb of sequence data. A later analysis re-analyzed previously published TCR beta repertoires from several hundred donors and added high-resolution HLA genotyping to study TCR occurrence patterns. Of the roughly 400 genotyped donors, about 80% fell in the genetic ancestry cluster associated with self-reported Caucasian donors. An earlier analysis of 587 of the donors used high-throughput TCR beta sequencing to judge whether each TCR beta V gene segment behaved as functional or pseudogenic. HLA typing included class I and class II loci at four-digit resolution. All discovery cohort repertoires had been generated on a single sequencing platform. The study used immunosequencing to profile the T cell repertoires of under 700 subjects and linked those repertoires to cytomegalovirus serostatus. In a later genetic analysis, genome-wide SNP genotypes for about three fifths of the 666 donors were used, and that subset was treated as a discovery cohort. On average, roughly 240,000 unique TCR beta nucleotide sequences were sequenced per donor among 300 to 500 genotyped donors of the cohort, with roughly 18% of those sequences being non-productive. Typing coverage varied by locus: roughly 620-640 donors for A, B, C, DRB1 and DQB1; about 520 for DQA1; approximately 570 for DPA1; roughly 450 for DPB1. Several DR-DQ haplotypes were handled as single units for association and clustering, since linkage in the cohort was strong. Donor age, sex, ethnicity and CMV serostatus were compiled together with the repertoire data. An early release covering about 600 HLA-typed donors comprised approximately 300 gigabases of sequencing data and around 85 million unique TCR sequences. To predict cytomegalovirus infection status, the study brought together high-throughput TCR immunosequencing, statistical association of individual TCRs with disease status, and machine learning. The study aimed to test whether cataloging public T cell receptors could reveal signatures of past pathogen exposure. The later analysis used no new phenotypic data to find candidate immune exposures, relying instead on TCR beta sequences and their occurrence across donors. A separate validation cohort of 100 to 150 different subjects was used in addition to the approximately 700-subject first cohort.

From cysteine to phenylalanine, the CDR3 is 18 amino acids long. Only the CDR3 part of the read is kept: 54 bases, read in frame from the first base. Taken from the germline V gene, the CDR1 and CDR2 loops are SGHVS and FNYEAQ. The V end gives up 3 bases and the J end 3 bases, leaving 11 bases in the junction not matched to a gene. Overall study results and their limits: A later analysis found that most CMV-associated TCR beta chains appeared HLA-restricted, with HLA associations seemingly driven largely by CMV exposure. A later analysis associated about 17,000 TCR beta sequences with specific HLA alleles at a false discovery rate of 0.05. The study listed around 160 TCR beta chains as associated with cytomegalovirus. A further reported finding was that TCR beta sequences accurately predicted the HLA-A and HLA-B alleles for most subjects in the first cohort. CMV serostatus was the only immune exposure information available for the cohort. It was suggested by the authors that the approach could potentially be generalized to other disease states and immunological phenotypes. In a later analysis, HLA-associated TCR beta chains showed more clonal expansion and lower generation probabilities than non-associated chains that were equally common. Correlated functional status among segregating V segments might be attributable to linkage disequilibrium, but an unknown experimental factor could not be ruled out. Because HLA typing was missing for some donors at each locus, association tests included only the typed subset. Some IMGT-functional V segments, including TRBV6-2 and TRBV6-3, could not be distinguished by the 87-base-pair reads and were therefore excluded. A cluster of highly shared sequence variants was judged likely to represent a technical artifact of the sequencing pipeline. In a later genetic analysis, fewer N-insertions in productive TCRs were reported among donors in an Asian-associated ancestry cluster than the approximately 710-donor mean. A later analysis reported that several top co-occurrence clusters appeared linked to parvovirus B19, influenza, CMV and Epstein-Barr virus. In this cohort, only TCR beta chains were sequenced, and detectable features were limited by the absence of alpha or paired-chain data. Most TCR sequences were seen in very few donors, while some public TCRs were found in many individuals. The classifier was reported to diagnose cytomegalovirus status with high specificity and sensitivity in both the original cohort and the validation cohort. Roughly uniform sequencing depth across donors was assumed in presence/absence analyses, although this assumption may not hold. Strong co-occurrence of HLA alleles, especially DR and DQ, made assigning TCR associations to individual alleles difficult. A later analysis found that TCR association rates varied across HLA loci, with DRB1 alleles showing the most associated TCRs and HLA-C alleles the fewest. Seventeen rarely observed V segments, including chromosome 9 orphons, were excluded from the earlier analysis of approximately 500 of the donors because counts were too low. In an earlier analysis of fewer than 700 of the donors, most TCR beta V segments appeared in productive rearrangements about 87% or about 30% of the time, broadly matching IMGT annotations. A few of the identified cytomegalovirus-associated TCR beta chains were confirmed in vitro to be specific for cytomegalovirus antigens. V-gene and J-gene trimming of TCR beta chains was associated with a missense DCLRE1C variant in a later genetic analysis, and the association was replicated in an independent cohort.

In total, roughly 670 healthy bone marrow donors made up the cohort. All cohort members were sampled while nominally healthy, although unrecorded immune exposures were likely present. The donor was CMV seronegative and belonged to the group of several hundred seronegative cohort members. Every donor gave a peripheral blood sample, and the peripheral blood mononuclear cells from that sample were used for TCR beta sequencing. Genomic DNA extraction from the blood cell samples was performed with the Qiagen DNeasy Blood Extraction Kit. Library generation was performed with the immunoSEQ multiplex PCR assay. The multiplex PCR relied on a mix of 60 forward primers for TCR Vbeta segments and 13 reverse primers for TCR Jbeta segments. Amplification of the CDR3 region of rearranged TCR beta genes was performed with a multiplex PCR assay on genomic DNA. Amplified TCR beta libraries were sequenced as 87-base-pair reads on the Illumina HiSeq System. The authors' analysis ran thus. In a later analysis, around 80 million unique TCR beta chains were counted across the roughly 670 repertoires, and about 9.9 million of these chains were shared by at least two donors. A nearest-neighbor algorithm error-corrected the raw reads and collapsed the reads into unique sequences, merging closely related sequences to remove PCR and sequencing errors. CDR3 sequences were aligned to IMGT reference sequences to assign V, D and J gene segments. For a sequence to be retained, a match of at least six nucleotides to both a V gene segment and a J gene segment was required. A rearrangement was called productive if the CDR3 had no stop codons and remained in frame with V and J, and every other rearrangement was called non-productive. CDR3 was defined by IMGT convention, running from the second conserved V-encoded cysteine to the conserved J-encoded phenylalanine. In an earlier analysis of approximately 500 of the donors, sequences lacking an unambiguous match to a single V gene segment were excluded. In an earlier analysis of a few hundred of the donors, V segments were called functional above 56.7% productive rearrangements and were called segregating when the between-donor standard deviation exceeded 5%. A statistical classification framework was built to diagnose cytomegalovirus status from the catalog of TCR beta chain sequences. A later analysis assigned V and J genes by comparing TCR nucleotide sequences with IMGT/GENE-DB human TR gene sequences. Using the TCRdist pipeline, a later analysis assigned CDR3 sequences along with most-parsimonious VDJ recombination scenarios. In a later analysis, each TCR beta chain was defined by its CDR3 amino acid sequence together with its V-gene family, and reads lacking a unique V-gene family were excluded. In a later analysis, nearly 600 highly shared, low-generation-probability nucleotide sequences were removed to address suspected cross-contamination and a sequencing artifact. A later analysis calculated a clonal expansion index for each public chain from normalized within-repertoire ranks of inferred template counts. A later analysis computed generation probabilities with a VDJ recombination model fitted to out-of-frame rearrangements, and checked the results against IGoR. In a later analysis, hypergeometric tests were used to score TCR-TCR, TCR-HLA and TCR-CMV co-occurrence, with a repertoire-size bias correction applied to TCR pairs. To estimate false discovery rates, a later analysis permuted the HLA or CMV assignments 20 times. A later analysis grouped co-occurring TCRs with DBSCAN, adding TCRdist sequence similarity when clustering within HLA-allele-positive subsets. Repertoires with fewer than 30,000 or more than 120,000 public chains, plus five repertoires with anomalous nucleotide sharing, were excluded from co-occurrence clustering. The clones in this table, taken by TCRdb from immuneACCESS, are in-frame only. Not every clone is retained; where verified, under half of the shortfall comes from an unresolved V gene, and the cause of the rest is unknown. The V and J calls and clone size come from that table; D and trimming were worked out from the DNA. The sample has about 130,000 clones on record, about 70% of them singletons. The ten top clones hold about 3.4% of the sample.

The source material was PBMCs. This TCR came from a man aged 35-49 years in good health and CMV-seronegative. The V gene is TRBV7-6 and the J gene is TRBJ1-6; 7 bases in between match TRBD1. Read as DNA, the sequence is TGTGCCAGCAGCTTGGAGGGGACAGCGAACCACTATAATTCACCCCTCCACTTT. This is translated as CASSLEGTANHYNSPLHF.